The sequence of this TCR beta chain was determined in a study of naive and memory T cell subsets (dated by TCRdb to about 2017). Background on the whole study: An open-source, UMI-based TCR alpha and beta sequencing pipeline was applied to sorted naive and memory peripheral blood T cell subsets. RNA was DNase-treated and reverse transcribed with TCR constant-region primers, mostly using SuperScript III. The results of the functional CMV T cell responses matched the IgG serology results in every case.

TCR alpha and beta chain libraries were amplified separately from the second PCR step onward. The CMV status of each donor was determined by measuring IFNgamma production from CD4+ T cells after fresh PBMCs had been stimulated overnight with CMV viral lysate. CD4 T cells were positively selected using Miltenyi beads, after which CD8 T cells were positively selected from the CD4-negative fraction. Cells were stained for CD3, CD4, CD8, CD45RA, CD27 and a live/dead dye and were sorted on a BD Aria II into four subsets based on CD45RA and CD27. Three healthy volunteers provided blood, and each donor's sample was split into CD4 and CD8 T cells and then further divided into four differentiation subsets. Roughly 0.12 L of peripheral blood was taken from each donor, and PBMC were separated by density-gradient centrifugation on Ficoll-Paque PLUS. After sorting, cells were lysed in RLT buffer, RNA was extracted using a Qiagen RNeasy kit, and the extracted RNA was stored at -80 degrees C.

The paper as a whole reports these results and caveats: Gini index rose and Shannon and inverse Simpson diversity fell from naive through CM, EM and EMRA in both CD4 and CD8 cells. A clonotype was defined as a single alpha or beta chain sequence rather than as a paired alpha/beta receptor. TCR abundance followed a power law whose exponent differed between naive and memory subsets but was consistent across the three individuals. The repertoire findings for the naive and memory subsets could not be validated against a ground truth, as none was available. RNA-based TCR counts may be affected by expression changes linked to T cell activation and differentiation. A few larger clonotypes were found in naive repertoires, especially CD8, and these larger clonotypes were possibly memory cells re-expressing CD45RA. Following error correction, more than 90% of naive TCR sequences occurred only once, which made naive abundance distributions much steeper than those of memory subsets.

The germline V gene encodes CDR1 LGHNT and CDR2 FRNRAP. The V end loses 2 bases and the J end loses 7 bases, and a stretch of 12 bases separates them. Spanning cysteine to phenylalanine, the CDR3 consists of 14 amino acids. CDR3 DNA only is kept here, 42 bases in frame from base 1. This clonotype has more than one count but fewer than ten. Its target antigen remains unknown. No much larger clone is present one base from it, and per-base qualities are unavailable. Receptors were amplified or captured by UMI-ligation and nested PCR. The beta constant-region primer was an equimolar mix of two oligonucleotides covering both TRBC1 and TRBC2. The ligated cDNA went through four rounds of PCR with nested alpha and beta constant-region primers together with the SP2 primer. A single-stranded oligonucleotide carrying the SP2 primer and a 12-nucleotide UMI was ligated to the 3' end of the cDNA by T4 RNA ligase 1. Incubation of the ligation reaction lasted roughly 19-24 hours at 16 degrees C. PCR2 was typically performed as a SYBR Green qPCR and was stopped at a predetermined threshold so that over-amplification was prevented. Agencourt AMPure XP magnetic beads were used for all purifications after the first. Libraries were quantified by Qubit and checked on a TapeStation, where a main peak was expected near 650 bp. Pooled libraries were sequenced on an Illumina MiSeq with v2 2x251 paired-end kits, typically giving roughly 0.95-2.3 million reads per sample. Each sample library was pooled at approximately 3.7 nM, and about 5-7% PhiX was included to improve cluster recognition. The paper's processing steps were these. FASTQ reads processed by Demultiplexor were assigned V and J genes by Decombinator through tag matching that tolerated a single base-pair mismatch. UMIs were used by Collapsinator to correct both sequencing errors and frequency errors arising from PCR heterogeneity. CDR3Translator translated TCRs and extracted CDR3s from the conserved cysteine to the FGXG phenylalanine, flagging non-productive sequences. Gini, Shannon entropy and inverse Simpson indices were calculated on repertoires that had been subsampled to equal numbers of UMI-defined TCRs. Power-law fits to clonotype abundance distributions were performed by maximum likelihood within the linear range. When run on a single naive CD8 sample, MIGEC and the pipeline yielded similar UMI counts, similar unique TCR numbers and similar clonal distributions. One analysis removed from the naive repertoire any naive TCRs that were also found in any memory subset from the same donor. A set of several thousand CMV-associated CDR3 sequences, compiled from VDJdb and a published dataset, was used to search the repertoires. The public reads were reanalyzed by TCRdb: fastp trimming at Q25, MiXCR alignment, in-frame beta chains only. Each CDR3 protein appears once, grouped with its most common genes and DNA. TCRdb assigned the V and J calls; the authors' analysis was not used. In this sample the table shows approximately 140,000 distinct CDR3 sequences, about 20% of which occur a single time. About 0.6% of the sample belongs to the ten largest clones.

Sequencing was done on a sample of naive CD8+ T cells from blood. The sample's cell subset or site, from its label and the paper: naive T cells, CD45RA high CD27+. This sequence originates from a human donor in good health. This sequence uses TRBV12-5 and TRBJ2-1, with no confident D gene call. In nucleotide form, the sequence is TGTGCTAGTGGTTTGCTTCGTAATATGAATGAGCAGTTCTTC. This is translated as CASGLLRNMNEQFF.